Following are 22 T cell receptor beta chains from one sample sequenced in a study of cytomegalovirus exposure and HLA in healthy donors. Amplification used 60 Vbeta primers and 13 Jbeta primers. The data were produced by immunoSEQ multiplex PCR, yet TCRdb's version contains in-frame clones alone and is incomplete. This sample has under 100,000 clones; roughly 70% occur once, and the top ten carry over 3%. Sequenced material: PBMCs. Every receptor here comes from a man aged 35 to 55 in good health and CMV-seronegative.

V gene TRBV6-5 combines with J gene TRBJ1-3; 8 bases align to TRBD1. J was trimmed by 4 bases and V by 7 bases; bases with no gene match: 6. Germline V gives CDR1 MNHEY, CDR2 SVGAGI. The CDR3 is 14 amino acids. This CDR3 reads CASTPGDRGNTIYF. Here the CDR3 DNA reads TGTGCCAGCACTCCAGGGGACAGGGGAAACACCATATATTTT.

The rearrangement uses TRBV29-1 and TRBJ2-3, with 11 bases that match TRBD2. The CDR3 covers 16 residues. Germline CDR1 SQVTM, CDR2 ANQGSEA. J gave up 2 bases and V 7 bases, and 11 bases lay outside the gene matches. As DNA, the CDR3 is TGCAGCGAGCGGAGGGCTAGCGGGGGGTACACAGATACGCAGTATTTT. As protein: CSERRASGGYTDTQYF.

This chain links TRBV29-1 with TRBJ2-7, with a weak D call TRBD1 (5 bases). V was cut by 4 bases and J by 2 bases, with 9 bases left in between. CDR1 is SQVTM, CDR2 ANQGSEA, per germline. The CDR3 covers 12 residues. For the CDR3, the DNA is TGCAGCGTTGGCAGGGATACCTACGAGCAGTACTTC. Encoded protein: CSVGRDTYEQYF.

The chain employs TRBV6-5 and TRBJ2-1; 8 bases agree with TRBD2. Losses at the gene ends were 10 bases for V and 3 bases for J; bases not matched to a gene: 11. This CDR3 has 15 residues. Germline CDR1 reads MNHEY; CDR2 reads SVGAGI. CDR3 DNA sequence: TGTGCCACCAAGACGGGACTAGGGGTCTACAATGAGCAGTTCTTC. Protein sequence: CATKTGLGVYNEQFF.

The gene calls are TRBV6-4 and TRBJ2-1; 9 nucleotides agree with TRBD1. Unmatched junction bases numbered 8, after V lost 5 bases and J lost 6 bases. Germline-derived CDR1 and CDR2 are MRHNA and SNTAGT. The CDR3 extends over 15 amino acids. Here the CDR3 reads CASSSQGARGNEQFF. CDR3 DNA sequence: TGTGCCAGCAGTTCACAGGGGGCGAGGGGCAATGAGCAGTTCTTC.

The rearrangement uses TRBV7-9 and TRBJ2-2; possibly TRBD2 for D (5 bases). The V end was cut by 6 bases, the J end by 7 bases, with 15 bases between. In germline, CDR1 is SEHNR, CDR2 FQNEAQ (reference sequence). The length of the CDR3 is 14 residues. Written as DNA, the CDR3 is TGTGCCAGCAGGGCCACGTCGGGGAACGGGGAGCTGTTTTTT. This sequence encodes CASRATSGNGELFF.

With regard to this clone: A junction end diverges from the germline sequence, so it may reflect a read error. The sample holds other DNA sequences that translate to the same CDR3. This chain uses TRBV7-9 with TRBJ1-2; 7 nucleotides match TRBD1. This CDR3 comprises 14 residues. Germline CDR1 SEHNR, CDR2 FQNEAQ (reference sequence). The CDR3 bases are TGCGCCAGCACCCGGACAGGATACAACTATGGCTACACCTTC. Translation gives CASTRTGYNYGYTF.

This sequence joins TRBV5-8 and TRBJ2-7, with D perhaps matching TRBD2 (6 bases). CDR1 is SGHTS, CDR2 YDEGEE, per germline. The V gene lost 6 bases and the J gene lost 2 bases, with 18 bases spanning the gap. The CDR3 totals 15 residues. The CDR3 DNA is TGTGCCAGCATAACCCGCGGGGAGTACCCCTACGAGCAGTACTTC. Its translation is CASITRGEYPYEQYF.

The chain employs TRBV9 and TRBJ1-3, with 9 bases fitting TRBD1. V lost 3 bases, J lost 1 base, and 2 bases stayed unmatched. The CDR3 contains 15 residues. Germline lookup yields CDR1 SGDLS and CDR2 YYNGEE. CDR3 nucleotides: TGTGCCAGCAGCGCAGGACAGGGGTCTGGAAACACCATATATTTT. Translation: CASSAGQGSGNTIYF.

The chain couples TRBV6-5 to TRBJ1-2; D remains ambiguous. V lost 2 bases and J lost 3, with 10 bases in between. The CDR3 sequence is 14 residues long. Germline CDR1 MNHEY, CDR2 SVGAGI. For the CDR3, the DNA is TGTGCCAGCAGTTACGGCGGAGGGCACTATGGCTACACCTTC. Translating it yields CASSYGGGHYGYTF.

The chain recombines TRBV4-1 with TRBJ2-7, with 9 bases lining up with TRBD2. The germline gives CDR1 MGHRA, CDR2 YSYEKL. The CDR3 runs 16 residues. Trimming took 0 bases from V and 9 from J; bases not matched to a gene: 12. CDR3 in amino acids: CASSQDGAGGQVGQYF. The CDR3 nucleotides read TGCGCCAGCAGCCAAGATGGCGCGGGGGGGCAGGTGGGGCAGTACTTC.

The V and J genes are TRBV19 and TRBJ2-5, with D possibly matching TRBD2 (6 bases). From germline, CDR1 is LNHDA and CDR2 SQIVND (reference sequence). CDR3 length: 14 residues. The germline V and J ends were trimmed by 3 bases and 2 bases, with 10 bases remaining between them. Here the CDR3 DNA reads TGTGCCAGTAGTATCCTGGGGGGTCAAGAGACCCAGTACTTC. Protein product: CASSILGGQETQYF. The variable domain in full, completed from reference TRBV19 and TRBJ2-5, reads DGGITQSPKYLFRKEGQNVTLSCEQNLNHDAMYWYRQDPGQGLRLIYYSQIVNDFQKGDIAEGYSVSREKKESFPLTVTSAQKNPTAFYLCASSILGGQETQYFGPGTRLLVL.

The chain has TRBV9 and TRBJ1-5, with a possible D match to TRBD1 (5 bases). Germline CDR1 and CDR2: SGDLS and YYNGEE. Deletions cut 3 bases from V and 9 bases from J, with 13 bases between. This CDR3 spans 13 amino acids. In DNA, the CDR3 is TGTGCCAGCAGCGAAGGGGTTGATCTGCCCCAGCATTTT. This translates into CASSEGVDLPQHF.

This clone was observed a few times. V is TRBV28 and J is TRBJ1-3, with 9 positions matching TRBD1. Trimming cost V 3 bases and J 3 bases; bases outside gene matches: 0. The length of the CDR3 is 14 residues. Germline loops: CDR1 MDHEN, CDR2 SYDVKM. CDR3 nucleotide sequence: TGTGCCAGCAGTTTGACAGGGGGTGGAAACACCATATATTTT. It specifies CASSLTGGGNTIYF.

This rearrangement joins TRBV7-2 to TRBJ2-7, with D perhaps TRBD2 (5 bases). The CDR3 has 12 residues. Trimming shortened V by 3 bases and J by 7 bases, and 10 bases separated the two germline ends. Germline CDR1 reads SGHTA; CDR2 reads FQGNSA. CDR3 sequence: CASSFWTGEQYF. CDR3 sequence (DNA): TGTGCCAGCAGCTTTTGGACTGGTGAGCAGTACTTC.

The chain has TRBV7-9 and TRBJ1-5; D not resolved. The CDR3 is made up of 12 amino acids. V was cut by 3 bases and J by 5 bases, with 5 bases left in between. Per the germline V gene, CDR1 is SEHNR and CDR2 is FQNEAQ (reference sequence). Here the CDR3 reads CASSFADQPQHF. In nucleotides, the CDR3 is TGTGCCAGCAGCTTTGCAGATCAGCCCCAGCATTTT. The whole variable domain, filled in from reference TRBV7-9 and TRBJ1-5, reads DTGVSQNPRHKITKRGQNVTFRCDPISEHNRLYWYRQTLGQGPEFLTYFQNEAQLEKSRLLSDRFSAERPKGSFSTLEIQRTEQGDSAMYLCASSFADQPQHFGDGTRLSIL.

The V call is TRBV29-1, the J call TRBJ2-2; 9 nucleotides match TRBD1. The V gene end was trimmed by 5 bases and the J gene end by 6 bases; junction bases not matched to a gene: 7. Germline V gene data show CDR1 as SQVTM and CDR2 as ANQGSEA. This CDR3 has 14 amino acids. The CDR3: CSVTGRQGAGELFF. The CDR3 DNA reads TGCAGCGTTACTGGACGACAGGGGGCCGGGGAGCTGTTTTTT.

In DNA, the CDR3 is TGTGCCAGCAGCCCTTGGACAGGGGGTGGTAGCACAGATACGCAGTATTTT. Protein: CASSPWTGGGSTDTQYF. The rearrangement links TRBV16 to TRBJ2-3; 10 positions match TRBD1. CDR3 length: 17 residues. The V gene end was trimmed by 4 bases and the J gene end by 0 bases; junction bases not matched to a gene: 7. Per the germline V gene, CDR1 is KGHSY and CDR2 is FQNENV.

A few counts support this clone. The J gene is TRBJ1-2, the V gene TRBV6-1; D unresolved. Germline CDR1 and CDR2: MNHNS and SASEGT. The CDR3 spans 13 residues. V lost 1 base, J lost 5 bases, and 8 bases lay in between. Here the CDR3 reads CASSEGHLYGYTF. The DNA of the CDR3 is TGTGCCAGCAGTGAAGGACACTTATATGGCTACACCTTC.

This clone was recorded many times. V usage is TRBV4-2 and J usage is TRBJ2-7; D is possibly TRBD2 (6 bases). CDR3 length equals 16 residues. With 0 bases removed from V and 0 bases from J, the gap between germline ends came to 12 bases. Germline V gene lookup returns CDR1 LGHNA and CDR2 YNFKEQ. CDR3: CASSQDLGGGSYEQYF. In nucleotides, the CDR3 is TGTGCCAGCAGCCAAGATCTCGGGGGAGGCTCCTACGAGCAGTACTTC.

This chain uses TRBV28 with TRBJ1-2; D uncertain. The CDR3 is 11 residues long. V lost 5 bases and J 1 base, leaving 2 bases between the germline ends. CDR1 and CDR2 (germline): MDHEN, SYDVKM. The CDR3 DNA reads TGTGCCAGCAGTCGTAACTATGGCTACACCTTC. This gives the protein CASSRNYGYTF.

This rearrangement joins TRBV11-1 to TRBJ2-5; 14 bases line up with TRBD2. There are 17 residues in the CDR3. V trimming: 5 bases; J trimming: 2 bases; junction bases outside the gene matches: 7. CDR1 is SGHAT, CDR2 FQDESV, per germline (reference sequence). CDR3 in amino acids: CASSRKGTSGRQETQYF. The CDR3, as DNA: TGTGCCAGCAGCCGAAAAGGGACTAGCGGGAGACAAGAGACCCAGTACTTC.